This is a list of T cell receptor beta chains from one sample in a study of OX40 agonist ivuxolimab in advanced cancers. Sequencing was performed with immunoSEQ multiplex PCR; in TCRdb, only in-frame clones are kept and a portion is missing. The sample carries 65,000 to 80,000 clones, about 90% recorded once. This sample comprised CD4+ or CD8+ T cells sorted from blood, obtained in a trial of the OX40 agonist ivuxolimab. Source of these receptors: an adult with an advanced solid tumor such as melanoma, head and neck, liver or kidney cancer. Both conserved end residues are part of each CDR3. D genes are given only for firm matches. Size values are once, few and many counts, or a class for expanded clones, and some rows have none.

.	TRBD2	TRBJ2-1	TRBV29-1	CSLTGGSGNAEQFF	TGCAGCCTCACCGGGGGGAGTGGCAATGCGGAGCAGTTCTTC
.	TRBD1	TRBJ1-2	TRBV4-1	CASSHPDRDHGYTF	TGCGCCAGCAGCCACCCTGACAGGGACCATGGCTACACCTTC
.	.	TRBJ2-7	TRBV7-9	CASTPPMNSYEQYF	TGTGCCAGCACCCCACCAATGAACTCCTACGAGCAGTACTTC
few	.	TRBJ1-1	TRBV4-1	CASSQVGRTEAFF	TGCGCCAGCAGCCAAGTAGGGAGGACTGAAGCTTTCTTT
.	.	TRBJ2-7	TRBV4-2	CASSPGVAEYEQYF	TGTGCCAGCAGCCCGGGCGTAGCGGAATACGAGCAGTACTTC
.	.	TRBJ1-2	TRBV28	CASSFEGRSNYGYTF	TGTGCCAGCAGTTTTGAGGGGAGATCTAACTATGGCTACACCTTC
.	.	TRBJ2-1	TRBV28	CASRREVSDSSYNEQFF	TGTGCCAGCAGACGAGAGGTGTCGGACAGCTCCTACAATGAGCAGTTCTTC
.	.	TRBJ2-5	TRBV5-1	CASSALDGGAFQETQYF	TGCGCCAGCAGCGCACTTGATGGCGGGGCCTTCCAAGAGACCCAGTACTTC
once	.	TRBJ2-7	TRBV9	CASSVEAGKSYEQYF	TGTGCCAGCAGCGTAGAAGCAGGGAAGTCCTACGAGCAGTACTTC
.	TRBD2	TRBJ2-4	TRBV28	CASSFIRGGDQYF	TGTGCCAGCAGTTTTATCCGCGGGGGTGATCAGTACTTC
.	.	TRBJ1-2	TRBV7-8	CASSLGGPFYGYTF	TGTGCCAGCAGCTTAGGCGGACCGTTCTATGGCTACACCTTC
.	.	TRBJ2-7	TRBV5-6	CASSLASSYEQYF	TGTGCCAGCAGCTTAGCCAGCTCCTACGAGCAGTACTTC